This TCR beta chain was found in a study of T-cell reconstitution after alpha-beta-depleted transplantation in children. The study, taken as a whole, reports: Some patients owed their high day-60 TCRbeta diversity to surviving recipient T cells and thymic progenitors.

In germline, CDR1 is LGHNA, CDR2 YSLEER. This CDR3 contains 13 residues. V lost 1 base and J lost 5, with 8 bases in between. With regard to this clonotype: Its antigen is not known.

Using unique molecular identifiers, the investigators prepared the TCRbeta library. TCRdb reprocessed the PCR reads with MiXCR, giving one entry per CDR3 protein. The table includes about 580,000 distinct CDR3 sequences, about 23% detected once. This TCR derives from a boy younger than two who had a stem cell transplant for acute myeloid leukemia, so the T cells may come from the graft donor. Sequenced here: PBMCs, mostly from graft donor cells, sampled 360 days after TCRalphabeta/CD19-depleted stem cell transplant. V usage is TRBV4-3 and J usage is TRBJ1-1; D gene uncertain. The CDR3 sequence is CASSQGLLTEAFF. The DNA for the CDR3 is TGCGCCAGCAGCCAAGGATTGCTTACTGAAGCTTTCTTT.